The 18 T cell receptor beta chains below come from one sample, sequenced in a study of tumor-infiltrating lymphocytes in primary liver carcinoma. Germline DNA was also extracted, and blood RNA derived from unsorted whole blood. The authors made TCR beta cDNA from approximately 490 ng total RNA with a constant-region primer. Library construction for TCR beta comprised three nested multiplex PCR rounds performed with slightly modified ARM-PCR. Researchers ran the first two PCR rounds for ten to eleven cycles each with TRBV1-TRBV30 forward primers and a C-beta reverse primer. Each CDR3 protein gets one entry after TCRdb re-called the multiplex PCR reads with MiXCR. In the table there are 300,000 to 400,000 distinct CDR3 sequences, 65% of which are singletons. The sample was peripheral blood. These receptors were collected from a man aged 40-55 years with primary liver carcinoma and hepatitis B virus infection.

The chain has TRBV11-2 and TRBJ1-1, with unresolved D. CDR3 size: 12 residues. V was trimmed by 3 bases and J by 11 bases, leaving 13 bases between them. Germline V CDR1 and CDR2: SGHAT, FQNNGV. In DNA, the CDR3 is TGTGCCAGCAGCTTTTACCTAAAGGAGGCTTTCTTT. Translating it yields CASSFYLKEAFF.

This chain joins TRBV11-2 and TRBJ2-7; 8 positions agree with TRBD2. Germline V gene sequence: CDR1 SGHAT, CDR2 FQNNGV. This CDR3 is 15 amino acids long. V lost 5 bases to trimming and J lost 4 bases; unmatched junction nucleotides: 10. This CDR3 is CASSPGTSVRYEQYF. Written as DNA, the CDR3 is TGTGCCAGCAGCCCAGGGACTAGTGTGAGATACGAGCAGTACTTC.

On this clonotype: A much larger clone lies a single base off, so this may be a read error. This chain joins TRBV5-6 and TRBJ1-1; D is uncertain. This CDR3 contains 15 residues. Germline CDR1 is SGHDT and CDR2 is YYEEEE. Written as DNA, the CDR3 is TGTGCCTGCAGCCTCGTGCCCCCCCGTGGCACTGAAGCTTTCTTT. Residues: CACSLVPPRGTEAFF.

This clonotype was counted many times. The gene calls are TRBV10-3 and TRBJ1-1, with D uncertain. CDR1 and CDR2 from the germline V gene are ENHRY and SYGVKD. The CDR3 sequence is 13 residues long. Trimming removed 2 bases at V and 4 bases at J, with 8 bases between. The CDR3 is CAISEEDFTEAFF. The DNA of the CDR3 is TGTGCCATCAGTGAGGAGGACTTCACTGAAGCTTTCTTT.

For this clonotype: One end of the junction does not line up with germline, which may come from a read error. J is TRBJ2-1 and V is TRBV11-2; no clear D gene. Per the germline V gene, CDR1 is SGHAT and CDR2 is FQNNGV. This CDR3 is 14 amino acids long. The CDR3 nucleotides are TGTGCCAGTAGCCCATCGGAAGGGCCAAAGGAGCAGCTCTTC. This gives the protein CASSPSEGPKEQLF. The full variable domain, its missing parts supplied by reference TRBV11-2 and TRBJ2-1, is EAGVAQSPRYKIIEKRQSVAFWCNPISGHATLYWYQQILGQGPKLLIQFQNNGVVDDSQLPKDRFSAERLKGVDSTLKIQPAKLEDSAVYLCASSPSEGPKEQLFGPGTRLTVL.

A word on this clonotype: A read error may account for a junction end that differs from germline. This sequence joins TRBV11-1 and TRBJ2-7, with D perhaps given as TRBD1 or TRBD2 (5 bases each). Germline V gene data show CDR1 as SGHAT and CDR2 as FQDESV (reference sequence). The CDR3 runs to 15 residues. The CDR3 region has the DNA TGTGTCAGCAGCGGTGTCCAACAGGACTCCTACGAGCAGTACTTC. It specifies CVSSGVQQDSYEQYF.

The rearrangement links TRBV11-3 to TRBJ2-1, with D tentatively TRBD1 or TRBD2 (6 bases each). The CDR3 has 16 residues. Per germline, CDR1 SGHNT and CDR2 YENEEA. V lost 4 bases and J lost 8, with 21 bases in between. CDR3 in amino acids: CASSSEFGGSYDEQFF. The DNA of the CDR3 is TGTGCCAGCAGCTCAGAATTCGGGGGCTCATACGATGAGCAGTTCTTC.

Only one count was recorded for this clonotype. This could be a read error, since a much larger clone is one nucleotide away. The V and J genes are TRBV10-3 and TRBJ2-6, with D uncertain. The length of the CDR3 is 15 residues. CDR1 is ENHRY and CDR2 is SYGVKD in the germline V gene. V was pared by 6 bases and J by 0 bases, with 9 bases between. The DNA for the CDR3 is TGTGCCATCAGATCAACGACCTCTGGGGCCAACGTCCTGACTTTC. This codes for CAIRSTTSGANVLTF.

On this clonotype itself: A read error may account for a junction end that differs from germline. The chain couples TRBV11-2 to TRBJ2-1; maybe TRBD2 (5 bases). This CDR3 comprises 16 residues. Germline V gene sequence: CDR1 SGHAT, CDR2 FQNNGV. DNA for the CDR3: TGTGCCAGCAGCTTGACAAGCTGGAGGTCATCAAATGAGAAGTTCTTC. Translating it yields CASSLTSWRSSNEKFF.

V usage is TRBV11-2 and J usage is TRBJ2-3; unclear D gene. The ends were cut back, 1 base at V and 4 bases at J, with 6 bases in the middle. Germline V gene data show CDR1 as SGHAT and CDR2 as FQNNGV. The CDR3 has 13 amino acids. This CDR3 is CASSLALADTQYF. CDR3 DNA sequence: TGTGCCAGCAGCTTAGCATTGGCAGATACGCAGTATTTT.

V is TRBV28 and J is TRBJ2-3; D is undetermined. The CDR3 has 16 residues. Germline lookup yields CDR1 MDHEN and CDR2 SYDVKM. The ends were cut back, 5 bases at V and 0 bases at J, with 15 bases in the middle. In DNA form, the CDR3 reads TGTGCCAGCAGTCGAGGCGAGACCCCTAGCACAGATACGCAGTATTTT. This encodes CASSRGETPSTDTQYF.

There are a few counts of this clonotype. The J gene is TRBJ2-2, the V gene TRBV6-5, with D perhaps TRBD1 (6 bases). CDR1 is MNHEY, CDR2 SVGAGI, per germline. Trimming pared 7 bases from V and 3 bases from J, leaving 18 bases between. CDR3 length equals 16 residues. CDR3 sequence reads: CASTPSGTFHTGELFF. The DNA of the CDR3 is TGTGCCAGCACCCCTTCCGGGACATTTCACACCGGGGAGCTGTTTTTT.

In the case of this clonotype: Since a much larger clone is just one base distant, this may be a read error. Given the absence of the conserved phenylalanine or tryptophan at the CDR3 end, a read error is likely. The rearrangement links TRBV10-3 to TRBJ1-1, with D possibly matching TRBD1 (6 bases). Trimming stripped 9 bases from V and 1 base from J, with 9 bases between. The CDR3 runs 12 residues. Germline V gives CDR1 ENHRY, CDR2 SYGVKD. The CDR3 is CAIGQKNTEAFL. CDR3 nucleotides: TGTGCCATAGGACAGAAGAACACTGAAGCTTTCTTA.

This clonotype was recorded many times. This chain uses TRBV7-8 with TRBJ1-6; tentatively, D is TRBD1 (6 bases). From germline, CDR1 is SGHVS and CDR2 FQNEAQ. The V gene lost 11 bases and the J gene lost 7 bases, with 12 bases spanning the gap. There are 12 residues in the CDR3. This chain's CDR3 is CAGGRGNSPLHF. CDR3 bases: TGTGCCGGCGGCAGGGGAAATTCACCCCTCCACTTT.

The gene calls are TRBV12-3 or TRBV12-4 and TRBJ2-1; 7 positions agree with TRBD2. The J segment lost 11 bases and the V segment lost 6 bases, leaving 16 bases of the junction unmatched. CDR3 length: 15 residues. CDR3 nucleotides: TGTGCCAGCAGGGGGGGGGATCGTTCGAGCGATAAGCAGTTCTTC. Encoded protein: CASRGGDRSSDKQFF.

The CDR3 DNA sequence: TGTGCCAGCAGCTTTACATTTCATGCTAGCGGGAGGGCCGGGGATGAGCAGTACTTC. Translating gives CASSFTFHASGRAGDEQYF. The chain has TRBV11-1 and TRBJ2-7, with TRBD2 identical over 12 bases. The CDR3 sequence is 19 residues long. The ends lost 3 bases at V and 7 bases at J; junction bases unmatched: 19. Per the germline V gene, CDR1 is SGHAT and CDR2 is FQDESV (reference sequence). The full variable domain, its missing parts supplied by reference TRBV11-1 and TRBJ2-7, is EAEVAQSPRYKITEKSQAVAFWCDPISGHATLYWYRQILGQGPELLVQFQDESVVDDSQLPKDRFSAERLKGVDSTLKIQPAELGDSAMYLCASSFTFHASGRAGDEQYFGPGTRLTVT.

Notes on this clonotype: A much larger clonotype is one base distant, so this may be a read error. The V gene is TRBV29-1, the J gene TRBJ1-2; D unresolved. Looked up from germline, CDR1 is SQVTM and CDR2 is ANQGSEA. This CDR3 has 13 residues. CDR3 nucleotides: TGCATCGTTATCCTACCCAGTGACTATGGCTACACCTTC. Its protein product is CIVILPSDYGYTF.

A remark on this clonotype: This may arise from a read error, as a much more abundant clone is one base away. As DNA, the CDR3 is TGTGCCATCAGTCGTAGCGTGACGGGCACCGGGGAGCTGTTTTTT. As protein: CAISRSVTGTGELFF. The V gene is TRBV10-3, the J gene TRBJ2-2, with a weak D call TRBD2 (5 bases). In germline, CDR1 is ENHRY, CDR2 SYGVKD. The CDR3 spans 15 residues. Trimming stripped 5 bases from V and 4 bases from J, with 14 bases between.